Below are 18 T cell receptor beta chains sequenced from a single sample in a study of graft-versus-host responses after intestinal transplantation. Their specific antigens are unknown. TCRdb keeps only in-frame clones here, not all; method: immunoSEQ multiplex PCR. Of approximately 130,000 clones listed, roughly nine tenths are singletons. The source was unstimulated CD4+ T cells sorted from spleen or lymph node cells, collected before intestinal transplant. Source of these receptors: a human donor who received an intestinal transplant.

The rearrangement uses TRBV19 and TRBJ2-7; D not resolved. V lost 3 bases to trimming and J lost 2 bases, with 5 bases between them. CDR1 is LNHDA, CDR2 SQIVND, per germline (reference sequence). This CDR3 comprises 12 residues. In DNA, the CDR3 is TGTGCCAGTAGTATGACGCCCTACGAGCAGTACTTC. This gives the protein CASSMTPYEQYF.

The rearrangement joins TRBV19 to TRBJ1-3; D ambiguous. The CDR3 loop spans 14 amino acids. The V gene's germline CDR1 is LNHDA and CDR2 SQIVND (reference sequence). Trimming took off 7 bases at V and 3 bases at J, with 13 bases between the two ends. This chain's CDR3 is CASTATLYGNTIYF. CDR3 DNA sequence: TGTGCCAGTACGGCAACCCTCTATGGAAACACCATATATTTT.

This chain joins TRBV9 and TRBJ2-3; a possible D gene is TRBD1 (6 bases). This CDR3 is 16 amino acids long. Trimming shortened V by 0 bases and J by 1 base, and 12 bases separated the two germline ends. In germline, CDR1 is SGDLS, CDR2 YYNGEE. The CDR3 DNA reads TGTGCCAGCAGCGTAGCCCCGGGGACACGCACAGATACGCAGTATTTT. Residues: CASSVAPGTRTDTQYF.

This clone was observed once. The rearrangement joins TRBV6-5 to TRBJ2-2; tentatively, D is TRBD2 (5 bases). The CDR3 covers 14 residues. Trimming removed 6 bases from V and 4 bases from J, with 12 bases in between. The germline gives CDR1 MNHEY, CDR2 SVGAGI. CDR3 region: CASRLGKGTGELFF. The CDR3 DNA follows: TGTGCCAGCAGACTAGGCAAGGGCACCGGGGAGCTGTTTTTT.

The rearrangement links TRBV19 to TRBJ2-3; tentatively, D is TRBD2 (6 bases). Germline V gene lookup returns CDR1 LNHDA and CDR2 SQIVND (reference sequence). The CDR3 contains 15 residues. The V end was cut by 0 bases, the J end by 1 base, with 8 bases between. The CDR3 DNA is TGTGCCAGTAGTATAGACGGAGGGGGCACAGATACGCAGTATTTT. Amino acid sequence: CASSIDGGGTDTQYF.

The J gene is TRBJ2-7, the V gene TRBV5-4, with a weak D call TRBD1 (6 bases). Trimming cost V 1 base and J 5 bases, with 13 bases left between them. The germline gives CDR1 SGHNT, CDR2 YYREEE (reference sequence). The CDR3 has 14 residues. In DNA form, the CDR3 reads TGTGCCAGCAGCTTGCGGGACATTAGCCACGAGCAGTACTTC. Translating it yields CASSLRDISHEQYF.

In this sample, this clone turned up once. The V and J genes are TRBV10-3 and TRBJ2-7, with TRBD1 identical over 9 bases. The CDR3 length is 16 residues. The V gene's germline CDR1 is ENHRY and CDR2 SYGVKD. V dropped 2 bases and J dropped 6; count of bases not matched to a gene: 11. CDR3 in amino acids: CAISEPNTGGKFEQYF. CDR3 DNA: TGTGCCATCAGTGAGCCGAATACAGGGGGCAAGTTCGAGCAGTACTTC.

The chain carries TRBV7-9 and TRBJ2-7; D uncertain. In germline, CDR1 is SEHNR, CDR2 FQNEAQ (reference sequence). Deletions cut 0 bases from V and 2 bases from J, with 11 bases between. The CDR3 covers 15 residues. CDR3 sequence: CASSLAPPPTYEQYF. In DNA form, the CDR3 reads TGTGCCAGCAGCTTAGCGCCTCCACCTACCTACGAGCAGTACTTC.

V gene TRBV7-3 combines with J gene TRBJ2-3; 12 bases match TRBD2. CDR1 is SGHTA and CDR2 is FQGTGA in the germline V gene. This CDR3 has 15 amino acids. After removal of 5 bases from V and 3 bases from J, the junction contained 3 bases not matched to a gene. DNA for the CDR3: TGTGCCAGCAGCCGCGGACTAGCGGGGACAGATACGCAGTATTTT. Translating gives CASSRGLAGTDTQYF.

This clone was recorded only once. The J gene is TRBJ1-6, the V gene TRBV28; TRBD1 aligns across 11 bases. CDR1 is MDHEN, CDR2 SYDVKM, per germline. Unmatched junction bases numbered 3, after V lost 4 bases and J lost 7 bases. There are 15 residues in the CDR3. CDR3 amino acids: CASSSGQGANSPLHF. The CDR3 DNA reads as TGTGCCAGCAGTTCCGGACAGGGGGCGAATTCACCCCTCCACTTT.

V usage is TRBV9 and J usage is TRBJ1-4; no firm D call. The CDR3 sequence is 14 residues long. Per the germline V gene, CDR1 is SGDLS and CDR2 is YYNGEE. V was pared by 4 bases and J by 8 bases, with 15 bases between. The CDR3 sequence: CASSPREGGEKLFF. The CDR3 coding sequence is TGTGCCAGCAGCCCACGGGAGGGTGGGGAAAAACTGTTTTTT.

V and J are TRBV4-1 and TRBJ2-5; 10 bases are a match to TRBD1. CDR3 length: 16 amino acids. With V trimmed by 3 bases and J by 5 bases, 9 bases remained unmatched. The germline V gene has CDR1 MGHRA and CDR2 YSYEKL. In DNA form, the CDR3 reads TGCGCCAGCAGCCAGGACCGGGACAGGGGTGGGGAGACCCAGTACTTC. As protein: CASSQDRDRGGETQYF.

The genes are TRBV10-2 and TRBJ1-1, with 8 nucleotides matching TRBD1. V was clipped by 3 bases and J by 10 bases; unmatched bases: 7. CDR3 length: 13 amino acids. Germline values: CDR1 WSHSY, CDR2 SAAADI. The DNA of the CDR3 is TGCGCCAGCAGTGAAGGGACAGGATTTCGAGCTTTCTTT. Its translation: CASSEGTGFRAFF.

This chain connects TRBV4-2 to TRBJ1-3, with no clear D. V was clipped by 1 base and J by 4 bases, with 8 bases between them. The CDR3 consists of 14 residues. From germline, CDR1 is LGHNA and CDR2 YNFKEQ. The CDR3 sequence is CASSQGASGNTIYF. Written as DNA, the CDR3 is TGTGCCAGCAGCCAAGGAGCCAGCGGAAACACCATATATTTT.

The chain combines TRBV2 with TRBJ1-1, with D unresolved. Germline-derived CDR1 and CDR2 are SNHLY and FYNNEI. V lost 9 bases and J lost 0, with 8 bases in between. CDR3 length: 12 residues. The CDR3 nucleotides are TGTGCCAGGTCCCAGATGAACACTGAAGCTTTCTTT. As protein: CARSQMNTEAFF.

The V gene is TRBV7-8, the J gene TRBJ1-3, with TRBD1 as a possible D gene (5 bases). CDR3 size: 17 residues. Trimming removed 4 bases from V and 0 bases from J, with 16 bases in between. In germline, CDR1 is SGHVS, CDR2 FQNEAQ. The CDR3 region has the DNA TGTGCCAGCAGCTCGCCGGGGACGCTGAGCTCTGGAAACACCATATATTTT. It yields the protein CASSSPGTLSSGNTIYF.

The chain carries TRBV4-2 and TRBJ2-5, with TRBD2 identical over 7 bases. This CDR3 region has 15 residues. V trimming: 2 bases; J trimming: 3 bases; junction bases outside the gene matches: 6. Germline V gene data show CDR1 as LGHNA and CDR2 as YNFKEQ. This CDR3 reads CASSQRTGGKETQYF. CDR3 DNA sequence: TGTGCCAGCAGCCAACGTACCGGGGGGAAAGAGACCCAGTACTTC.

The gene calls are TRBV6-1 and TRBJ1-2; D gene uncertain. Germline V CDR1 and CDR2: MNHNS, SASEGT. Trimming removed 2 bases at V and 5 bases at J, with 3 bases between. The CDR3 extends over 11 amino acids. CDR3 DNA sequence: TGTGCCAGCAGTGAATGGTATGGCTACACCTTC. This sequence encodes CASSEWYGYTF.